Below, 9 T cell receptor beta chains from the same sample are listed, as sequenced in a study of CD8 T cells in Susac syndrome. RNA was extracted with the RNeasy kit, and a quantity of roughly 0.45 to 1 ug was reverse transcribed using random hexamers. Each CDR3 protein is one row after TCRdb ran MiXCR on the immunoSEQ multiplex PCR reads. The data hold approximately 280,000 distinct CDR3 sequences, with around 84% observed a single time. Input material: CD8+ T cells from PBMCs. These receptors were obtained from a human donor with multiple sclerosis.

This clonotype has a single count. This chain joins TRBV12-3 or TRBV12-4 and TRBJ2-1; D unresolved. The V end lost 2 bases, the J end lost 9 bases, and 14 bases lay between the germline ends. The CDR3 covers 14 residues. CDR3 bases: TGTGCCAGCAGTTTATACCCTAGTGGTATTGAGCAGTTCTTC. It codes for CASSLYPSGIEQFF.

Only one count was recorded for this clonotype. This sequence joins TRBV7-8 and TRBJ2-1; 16 bases align to TRBD2. The ends lost 4 bases at V and 4 bases at J; junction bases unmatched: 7. Germline CDR1 and CDR2: SGHVS and FQNEAQ. The CDR3 is 18 amino acids. For the CDR3, the DNA is TGTGCCAGCAGCTCGGGACTAGCGGGAGGGTGGACTTACAATGAGCAGTTCTTC. It encodes CASSSGLAGGWTYNEQFF. The full variable domain, in which reference TRBV7-8 and TRBJ2-1 provide the parts outside the CDR3, is GAGVSQSPRYKVAKRGQDVALRCDPISGHVSLFWYQQALGQGPEFLTYFQNEAQLDKSGLPSDRFFAERPEGSVSTLKIQRTQQEDSAVYLCASSSGLAGGWTYNEQFFGPGTRLTVL.

The chain employs TRBV30 and TRBJ2-2; D remains ambiguous. Deletions cut 0 bases from V and 7 bases from J, with 6 bases between. The germline gives CDR1 GTSNPN, CDR2 SVGIG (reference sequence). The CDR3 contains 12 residues. In DNA, the CDR3 is TGTGCCTGGAGTGTACTGGGCGGGGAGCTGTTTTTT. As protein: CAWSVLGGELFF.

This chain links TRBV7-3 with TRBJ2-2, with no clear D. This CDR3 has 13 residues. CDR1 is SGHTA, CDR2 FQGTGA, per germline. With 1 base removed from V and 7 bases from J, the gap between germline ends came to 7 bases. CDR3 nucleotide sequence: TGTGCCAGCAGCTTAAAAAGGAGCGGGGAGCTGTTTTTT. Residues: CASSLKRSGELFF.

V usage is TRBV6-1 and J usage is TRBJ1-2; unclear D gene. V dropped 11 bases and J dropped 4 bases, with 14 bases sitting between them. The CDR3 length is 12 residues. Germline CDR1 MNHNS, CDR2 SASEGT. The CDR3 bases are TGTGCCGCTACCCCGGGTCCCTATGGCTACACCTTC. Translated, it gives CAATPGPYGYTF.

This clonotype was detected once. In DNA, the CDR3 is TGTGCCAGCGGCCTTGGACGGATGAACACTGAAGCTTTCTTT. This sequence encodes CASGLGRMNTEAFF. This chain uses TRBV27 with TRBJ1-1; D is unresolved. V gave up 8 bases and J gave up 0 bases, with 13 bases separating them. The germline V gene encodes CDR1 MNHEY and CDR2 SMNVEV (reference sequence). CDR3 length: 14 residues.

In nucleotides, the CDR3 is TGTGCCAGCAGTTTATATAGGACAGGGTCGCGCGAGCAGTACTTC. Translation: CASSLYRTGSREQYF. The rearrangement joins TRBV27 to TRBJ2-7; 8 nucleotides agree with TRBD1. The V gene's germline CDR1 is MNHEY and CDR2 SMNVEV (reference sequence). The CDR3 runs to 15 residues. J lost 6 bases, V lost 1 base, and 8 bases had no gene match.

The chain uses TRBV2 and TRBJ2-1; D is perhaps TRBD2 (6 bases). Trimming shortened V by 10 bases and J by 9 bases, and 13 bases separated the two germline ends. Germline V CDR1 and CDR2: SNHLY, FYNNEI. This CDR3 comprises 11 residues. The CDR3 nucleotides are TGTGCCATCAGGGTGCGGGGTGAGCAGTTCTTC. As protein: CAIRVRGEQFF.

The chain has TRBV27 and TRBJ1-2; no reliable D call. V was cut by 6 bases and J by 5 bases, with 19 bases left in between. The CDR3 length is 15 residues. Germline CDR1 reads MNHEY; CDR2 reads SMNVEV (reference sequence). In nucleotides, the CDR3 is TGTGCCAGCAGATACCATCGGGGTTCTGAGTATGGCTACACCTTC. It specifies CASRYHRGSEYGYTF.